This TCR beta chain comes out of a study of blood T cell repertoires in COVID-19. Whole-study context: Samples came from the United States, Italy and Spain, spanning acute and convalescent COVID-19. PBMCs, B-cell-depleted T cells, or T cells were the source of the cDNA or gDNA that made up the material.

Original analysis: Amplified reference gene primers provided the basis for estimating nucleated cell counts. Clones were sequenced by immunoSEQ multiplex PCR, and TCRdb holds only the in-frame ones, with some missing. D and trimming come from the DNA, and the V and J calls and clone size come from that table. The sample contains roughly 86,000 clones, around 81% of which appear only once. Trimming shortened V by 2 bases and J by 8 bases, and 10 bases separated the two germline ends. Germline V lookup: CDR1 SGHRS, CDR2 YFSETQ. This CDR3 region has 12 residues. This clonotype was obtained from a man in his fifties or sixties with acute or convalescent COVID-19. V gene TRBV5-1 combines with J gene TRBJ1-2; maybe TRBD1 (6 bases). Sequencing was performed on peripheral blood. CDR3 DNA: TGCGCCAGCAGCTTCTCAGGGGAGGGCTACACCTTC. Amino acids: CASSFSGEGYTF.